The rows below give T cell receptor beta chains drawn from one sample of a study of T cell responses to AZD1222 COVID-19 vaccine. TCRdb keeps only in-frame clones here, not all; method: immunoSEQ multiplex PCR. Counted here are around 110,000 clones, 70% to 90% occurring once; the ten biggest clones make up 3.9%. Sequencing was performed on peripheral blood, taken on day 0 of MenACWY control vaccination. These receptors were collected from an adult in good health. Both conserved end residues are part of each CDR3. Fields, in order: V gene, J gene, D gene, clone size, CDR3 DNA, CDR3 protein. D genes are given only for firm matches. Clone size, where shown, is once, few, many, or a class for clones that have expanded.

v_gene: TRBV5-4; j_gene: TRBJ1-4; d_gene: NA; abundance: NA; CDR3nt: TGTGCCAGCAGCAGTGTAGGGTTTAATGAAAAACTGTTTTTT; CDR3aa: CASSSVGFNEKLFF
v_gene: TRBV6-5; j_gene: TRBJ2-2; d_gene: TRBD1; abundance: NA; CDR3nt: TGTGCCAGCAGCGGGACAGGGGTAAACACCGGGGAGCTGTTTTTT; CDR3aa: CASSGTGVNTGELFF
v_gene: TRBV18; j_gene: TRBJ1-1; d_gene: TRBD1; abundance: NA; CDR3nt: TGTGCCAGCTCCCCCGGAGGAGGGGGCGGTGACACTGAAGCTTTCTTT; CDR3aa: CASSPGGGGGDTEAFF
v_gene: TRBV30; j_gene: TRBJ2-7; d_gene: NA; abundance: NA; CDR3nt: TGTGCCTGGAGTCGTCCTGCAGGGACGGACTACGAGCAGTACTTC; CDR3aa: CAWSRPAGTDYEQYF
v_gene: TRBV19; j_gene: TRBJ1-3; d_gene: NA; abundance: medium-sized; CDR3nt: TGTGCCAGTAGTACAGGGGTCCGCGGAAACACCATATATTTT; CDR3aa: CASSTGVRGNTIYF
v_gene: TRBV3-1/TRBV3-2; j_gene: TRBJ1-2; d_gene: NA; abundance: NA; CDR3nt: TGTGCCAGCAGCCAAGAGACCTATGGCTACACCTTC; CDR3aa: CASSQETYGYTF
v_gene: TRBV2; j_gene: TRBJ1-5; d_gene: NA; abundance: NA; CDR3nt: TGTGCCAGCAATGGCAGGGCACTGGGTGGCAATCAGCCCCAGCATTTT; CDR3aa: CASNGRALGGNQPQHF
v_gene: TRBV11-2; j_gene: TRBJ1-4; d_gene: NA; abundance: NA; CDR3nt: TGTGCCAGCAGCTTAGGAGCACAGCCTCACGGCGGTGAAAAACTGTTTTTT; CDR3aa: CASSLGAQPHGGEKLFF
v_gene: TRBV6-1; j_gene: TRBJ1-2; d_gene: NA; abundance: NA; CDR3nt: TGTGCCAGCAGTGATGGGCCAGGAGGGCTCGACTATGGCTACACCTTC; CDR3aa: CASSDGPGGLDYGYTF
v_gene: TRBV5-1; j_gene: TRBJ2-1; d_gene: NA; abundance: NA; CDR3nt: TGCGCCAGCAGCTTGGAGCTGCGGGTAGAGAATGAGCAGTTCTTC; CDR3aa: CASSLELRVENEQFF
v_gene: TRBV28; j_gene: TRBJ1-5; d_gene: TRBD1; abundance: NA; CDR3nt: TGTGCCAGCAGCCCAACAGGGGGCGGTCTGCCCCAGCATTTT; CDR3aa: CASSPTGGGLPQHF
v_gene: TRBV4-2; j_gene: TRBJ1-2; d_gene: TRBD1; abundance: NA; CDR3nt: TGTGCCAGCAGCCCTGAAGGGGGCGGTAGGTATGGCTACACCTTC; CDR3aa: CASSPEGGGRYGYTF
v_gene: TRBV7-9; j_gene: TRBJ2-5; d_gene: NA; abundance: few; CDR3nt: TGTGCCAGCAGCCCTCGGTGGCAGAGTTACCAAGAGACCCAGTACTTC; CDR3aa: CASSPRWQSYQETQYF
v_gene: TRBV6-2/TRBV6-3; j_gene: TRBJ1-6; d_gene: TRBD1; abundance: few; CDR3nt: TGTGCCAGCAGTTACCGGACAGGGGAAGACTCACCCCTCCACTTT; CDR3aa: CASSYRTGEDSPLHF
v_gene: TRBV2; j_gene: TRBJ1-6; d_gene: TRBD1; abundance: few; CDR3nt: TGTGCCAGCAGTGTAGGACAGGGGTATTCACCCCTCCACTTT; CDR3aa: CASSVGQGYSPLHF
v_gene: TRBV7-9; j_gene: TRBJ1-1; d_gene: NA; abundance: NA; CDR3nt: TGTGCCAGCAGCTCCCGACTGAACACTGAAGCTTTCTTT; CDR3aa: CASSSRLNTEAFF
v_gene: TRBV9; j_gene: TRBJ1-2; d_gene: TRBD1; abundance: NA; CDR3nt: TGTGCCAGCAGCCCTCAGACAGGGGGCAGTCGCGGCTACACCTTC; CDR3aa: CASSPQTGGSRGYTF
v_gene: TRBV5-4; j_gene: TRBJ2-7; d_gene: NA; abundance: NA; CDR3nt: TGTGCCAGCAGCTTGGTCCCCACAGGGAGTGAGCACGAGCAGTACTTC; CDR3aa: CASSLVPTGSEHEQYF
v_gene: TRBV27; j_gene: TRBJ1-5; d_gene: TRBD1; abundance: NA; CDR3nt: TGTGCCAGCAGTCCAGACAGGGATGGGTGGGGGGCCCAGCATTTT; CDR3aa: CASSPDRDGWGAQHF
v_gene: TRBV7-3; j_gene: TRBJ2-5; d_gene: NA; abundance: NA; CDR3nt: TGTGCCAGCAGCTTAGGGAAACTAGGGACCCAGTACTTC; CDR3aa: CASSLGKLGTQYF
v_gene: TRBV6-6; j_gene: TRBJ1-4; d_gene: NA; abundance: NA; CDR3nt: TGTGCCAGCAGTTTCGTGGCCACTCATGAAAAACTGTTTTTT; CDR3aa: CASSFVATHEKLFF
v_gene: TRBV4-1; j_gene: TRBJ1-2; d_gene: TRBD1; abundance: NA; CDR3nt: TGCGCCAGCAGCCATGGGGGGGGACAGGGGGCGCGTTGGGCTGGCTACACCTTC; CDR3aa: CASSHGGGQGARWAGYTF
v_gene: TRBV5-1; j_gene: TRBJ1-5; d_gene: NA; abundance: NA; CDR3nt: TGCGCCAGCAGCTTGGTTCCTGGTCATAGCAATCAGCCCCAGCATTTT; CDR3aa: CASSLVPGHSNQPQHF
v_gene: TRBV24-1; j_gene: TRBJ2-5; d_gene: TRBD1; abundance: NA; CDR3nt: TGTGCCACCAGTGATCCCGGGACAGGGCAAGAGACCCAGTACTTC; CDR3aa: CATSDPGTGQETQYF
v_gene: TRBV4-3; j_gene: TRBJ2-3; d_gene: TRBD2; abundance: NA; CDR3nt: TGCGCCAGCAGCCAACTAGCGGGGGGCCCCCGGGGCACAGATACGCAGTATTTT; CDR3aa: CASSQLAGGPRGTDTQYF
v_gene: TRBV4-3; j_gene: TRBJ1-1; d_gene: TRBD1; abundance: once; CDR3nt: TGCGCCAGCAGCCATATAGGGGGCGGTATGGGCACTGAAGCTTTCTTT; CDR3aa: CASSHIGGGMGTEAFF
v_gene: TRBV7-9; j_gene: TRBJ2-1; d_gene: NA; abundance: NA; CDR3nt: TGTGCCAGCACTCCGGGTGGACCACGAGGGTTCTTC; CDR3aa: CASTPGGPRGFF
v_gene: TRBV7-9; j_gene: TRBJ1-4; d_gene: NA; abundance: NA; CDR3nt: TGTGCCAGCAGCCGTTCAGGGATCTGGGAGACTAATGAAAAACTGTTTTTT; CDR3aa: CASSRSGIWETNEKLFF
v_gene: TRBV11-2; j_gene: TRBJ2-7; d_gene: NA; abundance: NA; CDR3nt: TGTGCCAGCAGCTCTGCCCAAACGGTGCCAATCCACGAGCAGTACTTC; CDR3aa: CASSSAQTVPIHEQYF
v_gene: TRBV18; j_gene: TRBJ1-5; d_gene: TRBD1; abundance: NA; CDR3nt: TGTGCCAGCTCACAACAGACAGGGGGAGCAGAGCAGCCCCAGCATTTT; CDR3aa: CASSQQTGGAEQPQHF
v_gene: TRBV5-5; j_gene: TRBJ2-7; d_gene: NA; abundance: NA; CDR3nt: TGTGCCAGCAGCTTGGCCAGAGGATACGAGCAGTACTTC; CDR3aa: CASSLARGYEQYF
v_gene: TRBV7-8; j_gene: TRBJ1-2; d_gene: NA; abundance: NA; CDR3nt: TGTGCCAGCAGCTTACTCGGGGCAGCTAACTATGGCTACACCTTC; CDR3aa: CASSLLGAANYGYTF